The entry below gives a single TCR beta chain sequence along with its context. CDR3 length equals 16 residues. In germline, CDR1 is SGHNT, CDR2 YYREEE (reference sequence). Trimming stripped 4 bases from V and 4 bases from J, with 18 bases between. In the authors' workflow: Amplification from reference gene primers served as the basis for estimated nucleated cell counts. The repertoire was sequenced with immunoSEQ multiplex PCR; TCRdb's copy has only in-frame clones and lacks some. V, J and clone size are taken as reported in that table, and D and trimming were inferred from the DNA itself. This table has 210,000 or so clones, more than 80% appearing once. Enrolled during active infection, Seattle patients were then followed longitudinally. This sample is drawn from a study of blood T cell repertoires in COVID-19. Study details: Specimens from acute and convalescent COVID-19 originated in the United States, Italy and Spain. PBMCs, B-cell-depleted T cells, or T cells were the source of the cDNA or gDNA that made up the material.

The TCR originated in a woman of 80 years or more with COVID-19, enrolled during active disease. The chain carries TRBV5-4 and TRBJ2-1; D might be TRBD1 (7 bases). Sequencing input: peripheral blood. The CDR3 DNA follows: TGTGCCAGCAGCGGGGGGACAGACTCAGTGTACAATGAGCAGTTCTTC. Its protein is CASSGGTDSVYNEQFF.